This T cell receptor beta chain was sequenced for a study of control samples from healthy donors and cancer patients. The data were produced by immunoSEQ multiplex PCR, yet TCRdb's version contains in-frame clones alone and is incomplete. This sample has approximately 87,000 clones, with approximately 86% found just once. Trimming shortened V by 4 bases and J by 0 bases, and 17 bases separated the two germline ends. CDR1 and CDR2 (germline): SGHRS, YFSETQ. The CDR3 totals 18 residues. Sequencing was carried out using blood. The TCR was taken from a woman aged 45-59 years in good health. V usage is TRBV5-1 and J usage is TRBJ1-6, with TRBD1 as a possible D gene (6 bases). The CDR3 sequence: CASSRDTTTSSYNSPLHF. CDR3 coding DNA: TGCGCCAGCAGCCGGGACACTACTACAAGCTCCTATAATTCACCCCTCCACTTT. Combining the CDR3 with reference TRBV5-1 and TRBJ1-6 gives the whole variable domain KAGVTQTPRYLIKTRGQQVTLSCSPISGHRSVSWYQQTPGQGLQFLFEYFSETQRNKGNFPGRFSGRQFSNSRSEMNVSTLELGDSALYLCASSRDTTTSSYNSPLHFGNGTRLTVT.